The 17 T cell receptor beta chains in this list originate from one sample, sequenced in a study of cytomegalovirus exposure and HLA in healthy donors. With 60 Vbeta and 13 Jbeta primers, the PCR was carried out. The data were produced by immunoSEQ multiplex PCR, yet TCRdb's version contains in-frame clones alone and is incomplete. The table records fewer than 200,000 clones, 75% of them present only once. The sequenced sample was PBMCs. The receptors shown here come from a woman aged 45-65 years in good health and CMV-seropositive.

V and J are TRBV29-1 and TRBJ1-5, with unresolved D. The CDR3 totals 12 residues. Trimming left V 1 base short and J 8 bases short, with 9 bases between. The germline CDR1 and CDR2 sequences are SQVTM and ANQGSEA. As DNA, the CDR3 is TGCAGCGTTGAAGTAGGCGGGGAGCCCCAGCATTTT. Its translation: CSVEVGGEPQHF.

A few counts support this clone. The CDR3 is CATSSYRKNTGELFF. DNA for the CDR3: TGTGCCACCAGCAGTTACAGAAAAAACACCGGGGAGCTGTTTTTT. This chain uses TRBV15 with TRBJ2-2; D not resolved. The CDR3 has 15 amino acids. The germline gives CDR1 LNHNV, CDR2 YYDKDF (reference sequence). V dropped 3 bases and J dropped 2 bases, with 10 bases sitting between them.

As for this clone: The junction does not match germline at one end; this may be a read error. This sequence joins TRBV10-3 and TRBJ2-1; 10 nucleotides line up with TRBD2. The CDR3 has 13 amino acids. Germline CDR1 and CDR2: ENHRY and SYGVKD. CDR3 protein: CAIRSGGAGERFF. CDR3 DNA: TGTGCCATCAGGAGCGGGGGGGCAGGGGAGCGGTTCTTC.

This rearrangement joins TRBV27 to TRBJ2-1; no firm D call. The CDR3 runs 12 residues. The V and J ends lost 6 bases and 9 bases respectively, with 12 bases between them. Germline CDR1 reads MNHEY; CDR2 reads SMNVEV (reference sequence). CDR3 coding DNA: TGTGCCAGCAGCGCCCGTGAGAGTGAGCAGTTCTTC. Translated, it gives CASSARESEQFF.

The CDR3 DNA reads as TGTGCCAGCAGTGAAAGGGGAGGAAAAGGCGCTGAAGCTTTCTTT. Its protein is CASSERGGKGAEAFF. The chain joins TRBV2 to TRBJ1-1; a possible D gene is TRBD1 (5 bases). Germline V gene data show CDR1 as SNHLY and CDR2 as FYNNEI. The CDR3 loop spans 15 amino acids. With 2 bases removed from V and 6 bases from J, the gap between germline ends came to 16 bases.

The V gene is TRBV23-1, the J gene TRBJ1-4; 8 bases are a match to TRBD1. TRBV23-1 is an open reading frame whose function is uncertain. The CDR3 is 15 amino acids. V gave up 2 bases and J gave up 7 bases; unmatched junction bases: 6. CDR3 sequence reads: CASSQLGQGGEKLFF. The CDR3, as DNA: TGCGCCAGCAGTCAACTAGGACAGGGCGGTGAAAAACTGTTTTTT.

The chain is built from TRBV27 and TRBJ1-2; 12 bases map to TRBD1. After removal of 2 bases from V and 2 bases from J, the junction contained 6 bases not matched to a gene. Germline CDR1 is MNHEY and CDR2 is SMNVEV (reference sequence). The CDR3 is made up of 17 amino acids. The DNA of the CDR3 is TGTGCCAGCAGTTTAGGGGACAGGGGGCGCGGGAACTATGGCTACACCTTC. Protein: CASSLGDRGRGNYGYTF.

For this clone: Within the sample, other DNA sequences also encode this same CDR3. The chain combines TRBV19 with TRBJ2-7, with D maybe TRBD1 (6 bases). Germline values: CDR1 LNHDA, CDR2 SQIVND (reference sequence). This CDR3 spans 14 amino acids. Trimming removed 4 bases from V and 4 bases from J, with 14 bases in between. The chain's CDR3 is CASSSPGQTYEQYF. The CDR3 DNA sequence: TGTGCCAGTAGTAGTCCGGGACAAACTTACGAGCAGTACTTC.

The rearrangement links TRBV7-2 to TRBJ2-4; D is perhaps TRBD2 (6 bases). The CDR3 consists of 14 residues. Between the trimmed V and J ends, which lost 3 bases and 8 bases, there was a span of 14 bases. Germline-derived CDR1 and CDR2 are SGHTA and FQGNSA. The CDR3 protein is CASSFAHTGDIQYF. For the CDR3, the DNA is TGTGCCAGCAGCTTCGCCCACACGGGGGACATTCAGTACTTC.

On this clone: One end of the junction fails to match germline, which may point to a read error. The chain has TRBV7-9 and TRBJ2-5; no firm D call. CDR1 and CDR2 (germline): SEHNR, FQNEAQ (reference sequence). The CDR3 length is 16 residues. The CDR3 bases are TGTTCCAGCAGCTTAGATGACATTTGGTACCAAGAGACCCAGTACTTC. Amino acids: CSSSLDDIWYQETQYF. Full variable domain (remainder filled in from reference TRBV7-9 and TRBJ2-5): DTGVSQNPRHKITKRGQNVTFRCDPISEHNRLYWYRQTLGQGPEFLTYFQNEAQLEKSRLLSDRFSAERPKGSFSTLEIQRTEQGDSAMYLCSSSLDDIWYQETQYFGPGTRLLVL.

The chain joins TRBV5-1 to TRBJ1-2; no definite D call. The germline V gene encodes CDR1 SGHRS and CDR2 YFSETQ. This CDR3 is 14 amino acids long. Trimming left V 1 base short and J 6 bases short, with 13 bases between. CDR3 protein: CASSLFQINNGYTF. Written as DNA, the CDR3 is TGCGCCAGCAGCTTGTTCCAGATTAATAATGGCTACACCTTC.

This clone has a handful of counts. The V and J genes are TRBV7-3 and TRBJ1-1; TRBD1 matches 7 bases. This CDR3 is built from 13 residues. After removal of 4 bases from V and 3 bases from J, the junction contained 2 bases not matched to a gene. Germline V gene lookup returns CDR1 SGHTA and CDR2 FQGTGA. The CDR3 loop reads CASSSTGYTEAFF. The DNA of the CDR3 is TGTGCCAGCAGCTCGACAGGGTACACTGAAGCTTTCTTT.

This chain uses TRBV6-1 with TRBJ2-5, with 9 bases that match TRBD1. J was trimmed by 2 bases and V by 4 bases; bases with no gene match: 11. Germline-derived CDR1 and CDR2 are MNHNS and SASEGT. The CDR3 spans 17 residues. CDR3 DNA: TGTGCCAGCAGTGCAGGTCGTCGGACAGGGGCACAAGAGACCCAGTACTTC. Translating it yields CASSAGRRTGAQETQYF.

This clone was observed a handful of times. V is TRBV5-1 and J is TRBJ2-3, with D perhaps TRBD2 (5 bases). The CDR3 consists of 17 residues. Germline values: CDR1 SGHRS, CDR2 YFSETQ. Deletions cut 2 bases from V and 4 bases from J, with 20 bases between. In DNA, the CDR3 is TGCGCCAGCAGCTTTCCGCCCAGCGGCCCTTCGGCAGATACGCAGTATTTT. Translating it yields CASSFPPSGPSADTQYF.

The V and J genes are TRBV5-1 and TRBJ2-1, with TRBD2 matching 10 bases. The germline V gene encodes CDR1 SGHRS and CDR2 YFSETQ. This CDR3 contains 15 residues. J was trimmed by 9 bases and V by 0 bases; bases with no gene match: 6. The CDR3 is CASSLEASGGSEQFF. The CDR3, as DNA: TGCGCCAGCAGCTTGGAGGCTAGCGGGGGAAGTGAGCAGTTCTTC.

CDR3 region: CSVTGGTEAFF. CDR3 DNA: TGCAGCGTGACAGGGGGCACTGAAGCTTTCTTT. The chain couples TRBV29-1 to TRBJ1-1; 9 positions agree with TRBD1. The CDR3 has 11 residues. Germline V gene sequence: CDR1 SQVTM, CDR2 ANQGSEA. Trimming cost V 6 bases and J 4 bases; bases outside gene matches: 0.

This clone was observed a single time. The chain is built from TRBV6-1 and TRBJ2-1; no reliable D call. V lost 3 bases and J 2 bases, leaving 8 bases between the germline ends. The CDR3 is 14 amino acids. Germline V CDR1 and CDR2: MNHNS, SASEGT. The CDR3 coding sequence is TGTGCCAGCAGTGAGGGCGATACCTACAATGAGCAGTTCTTC. Protein sequence: CASSEGDTYNEQFF.